The T cell receptor beta chain under discussion was sequenced for a study of T cell responses to AZD1222 COVID-19 vaccine. Study-wide context: Second-dose intervals of approximately 4 or approximately 12 weeks were pooled.

Whole-study findings and limits: A mostly white British donor set with more females was recruited, and clonal diversity was possibly underestimated. Baseline serology detected seropositivity in only six AZD1222 recipients. Spike as a whole was targeted by vaccine-associated CD4 TCRs, dominant at 160-218 and 743-854.

Measured with immunoSEQ multiplex PCR; TCRdb has only the in-frame clones, and not every one. In the table there are about 130,000 clones, approximately 93% of which are singletons. About this clone itself: The antigen remains unidentified.

Germline values: CDR1 SGHRS, CDR2 YFSETQ. Deletions cut 2 bases from V and 6 bases from J, with 11 bases between. CDR3 length: 14 residues. The clonotype comes from an adult in good health. The gene calls are TRBV5-1 and TRBJ1-4, with unresolved D. The sample was peripheral blood, taken on day 0 of AZD1222 vaccination. The CDR3 DNA follows: TGCGCCAGCAGCTTTGAGGACTTCGATGAAAAACTGTTTTTT. Protein: CASSFEDFDEKLFF. The full variable domain, with the rest looked up from reference TRBV5-1 and TRBJ1-4, is KAGVTQTPRYLIKTRGQQVTLSCSPISGHRSVSWYQQTPGQGLQFLFEYFSETQRNKGNFPGRFSGRQFSNSRSEMNVSTLELGDSALYLCASSFEDFDEKLFFGSGTQLSVL.